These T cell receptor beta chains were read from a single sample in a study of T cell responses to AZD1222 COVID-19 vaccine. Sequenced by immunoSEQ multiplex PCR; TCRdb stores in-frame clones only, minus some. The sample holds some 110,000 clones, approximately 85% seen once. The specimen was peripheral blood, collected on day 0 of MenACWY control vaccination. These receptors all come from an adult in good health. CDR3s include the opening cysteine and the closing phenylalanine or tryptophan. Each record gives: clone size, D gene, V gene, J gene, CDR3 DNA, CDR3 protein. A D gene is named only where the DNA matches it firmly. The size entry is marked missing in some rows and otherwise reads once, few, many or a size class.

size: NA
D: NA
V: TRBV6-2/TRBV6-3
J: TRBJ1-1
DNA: TGTGCCAGCAGTTACTCGGACAGTTTATCTGAAGCTTTCTTT
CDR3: CASSYSDSLSEAFF

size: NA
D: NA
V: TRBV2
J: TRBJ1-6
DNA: TGTGCCAGCAGTGCAGAGGTTAGCTCCTATAATTCACCCCTCCACTTT
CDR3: CASSAEVSSYNSPLHF

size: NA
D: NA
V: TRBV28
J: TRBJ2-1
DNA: TGTGCCAGCAGTTTCGGTCCCCCTACACCTTCCTCCTACAATGAGCAGTTCTTC
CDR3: CASSFGPPTPSSYNEQFF

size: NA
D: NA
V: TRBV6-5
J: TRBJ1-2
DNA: TGTGCCAGCAGTTATGGGCCCTATGGCTACACCTTC
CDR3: CASSYGPYGYTF

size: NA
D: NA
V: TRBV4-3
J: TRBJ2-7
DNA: TGCGCCAGCAGCCAGGGTGCAGGGACCTACGAGCAGTACTTC
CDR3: CASSQGAGTYEQYF

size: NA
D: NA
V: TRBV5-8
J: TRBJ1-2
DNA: TGTGCCAGCAGCTTGGCCTACATTTGGCCCTATGGCTACACCTTC
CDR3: CASSLAYIWPYGYTF

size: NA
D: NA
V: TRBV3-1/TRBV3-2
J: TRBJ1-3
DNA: TGTGCCAGCAGCCAACCTGGAAACACCATATATTTT
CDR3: CASSQPGNTIYF

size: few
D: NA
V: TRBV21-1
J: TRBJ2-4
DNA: TGTGCCAGCAGCCCTCCCCCGGGTCCGGAGGCAAACATTCAGTACTTC
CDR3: CASSPPPGPEANIQYF

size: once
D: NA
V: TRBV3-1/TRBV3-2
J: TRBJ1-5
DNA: TGTGCCAGCAGCCAAGATATCGGACTTCAGCCCCAGCATTTT
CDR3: CASSQDIGLQPQHF

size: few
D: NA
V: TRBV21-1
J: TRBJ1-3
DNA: TGTGCCAGCAGTCATATCGGGGTAATCTCTGGAAACACCATATATTTT
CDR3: CASSHIGVISGNTIYF

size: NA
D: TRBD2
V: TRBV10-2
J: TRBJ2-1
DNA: TGCGCCAGCAGTAGTCTAGCGGGCAATGAGCAGTTCTTC
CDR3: CASSSLAGNEQFF

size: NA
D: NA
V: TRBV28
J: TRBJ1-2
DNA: TGTGCCAGCAGTTCTAATGGCTACACCTTC
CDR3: CASSSNGYTF

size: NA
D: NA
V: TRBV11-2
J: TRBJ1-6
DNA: TGTGCCAGCAGCTTAGAGGGGGCAGGTCATTCACCCCTCCACTTT
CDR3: CASSLEGAGHSPLHF

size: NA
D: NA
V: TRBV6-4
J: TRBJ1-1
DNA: TGTGCCAGCAAGGAAGGGGAGTACACTGAAGCTTTCTTT
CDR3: CASKEGEYTEAFF

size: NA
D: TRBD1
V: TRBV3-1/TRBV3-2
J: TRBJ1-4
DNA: TGTGCCAGCAGCCACCGGGACAGGCCCTATGAAAAACTGTTTTTT
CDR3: CASSHRDRPYEKLFF

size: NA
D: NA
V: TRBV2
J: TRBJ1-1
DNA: TGTGCCAGCACAGTCCGCCTAGGGAACACTGAAGCTTTCTTT
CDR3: CASTVRLGNTEAFF

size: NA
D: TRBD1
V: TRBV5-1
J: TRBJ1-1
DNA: TGCGCCAGCAGCCCCGGGACAGGAATTAACATGAACACTGAAGCTTTCTTT
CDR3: CASSPGTGINMNTEAFF

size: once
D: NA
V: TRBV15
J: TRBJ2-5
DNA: TGTGCCACCAGCGGGAACCGGGACAAACGGTACCAAGAGACCCAGTACTTC
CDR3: CATSGNRDKRYQETQYF

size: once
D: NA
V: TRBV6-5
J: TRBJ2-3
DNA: TGTGCCAGCAGTAGGGGTGCAGATACGCAGTATTTT
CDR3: CASSRGADTQYF

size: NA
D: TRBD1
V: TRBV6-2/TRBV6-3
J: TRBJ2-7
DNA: TGTGCCAGCAGTTCCATGAGGGGGCGGGTGCAGTACTTC
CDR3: CASSSMRGRVQYF

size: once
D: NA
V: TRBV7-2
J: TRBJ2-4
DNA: TGTGCCAGCAGCTTACAGGGGGCCAAAAACATTCAGTACTTC
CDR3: CASSLQGAKNIQYF

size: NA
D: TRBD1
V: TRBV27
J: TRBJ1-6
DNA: TGTGCCAGCAGTCAAAGGACAGGGGCAAATTCACCCCTCCACTTT
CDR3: CASSQRTGANSPLHF

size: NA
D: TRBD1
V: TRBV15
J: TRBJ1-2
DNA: TGTGCCACCAGCAGAGCTGGGACAGGGGGTAACTATGGCTACACCTTC
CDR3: CATSRAGTGGNYGYTF

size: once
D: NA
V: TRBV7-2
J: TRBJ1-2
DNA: TGTGCCAGCAGCTTAGCAGGGGGCTATGGCTACACCTTC
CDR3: CASSLAGGYGYTF

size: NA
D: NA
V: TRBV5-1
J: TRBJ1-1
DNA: TGCGCCAGCAGCGGGGGACTGATGAACACTGAAGCTTTCTTT
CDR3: CASSGGLMNTEAFF

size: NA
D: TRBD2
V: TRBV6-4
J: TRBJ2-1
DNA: TGTGCCAGCAGTGACCCGTCTAGCGGGGGGGAAAGCTCCTACAATGAGCAGTTCTTC
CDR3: CASSDPSSGGESSYNEQFF

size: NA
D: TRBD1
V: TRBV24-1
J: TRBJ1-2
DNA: TGTGCCACCAGTGATTCGACAGGGGTGGGTGGCTACACCTTC
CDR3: CATSDSTGVGGYTF

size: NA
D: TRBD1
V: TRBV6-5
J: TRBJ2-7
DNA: TGTGCCAGCTGCTTGGACAGGGGGTTTTTCAACGAGCAGTACTTC
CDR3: CASCLDRGFFNEQYF

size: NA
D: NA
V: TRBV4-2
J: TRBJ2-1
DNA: TGTGCCAGCAGCCAAGCCCGGGGAAGTAGCTCCTACAATGAGCAGTTCTTC
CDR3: CASSQARGSSSYNEQFF

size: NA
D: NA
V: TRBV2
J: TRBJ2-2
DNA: TGTGCCAGCACCTCTGGGGGGTTAGGCGGGGAGCTGTTTTTT
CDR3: CASTSGGLGGELFF

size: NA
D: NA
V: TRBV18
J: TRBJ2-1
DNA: TGTGCCAGCTCACTAACGGTGGGAAATGAGCAGTTCTTC
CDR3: CASSLTVGNEQFF

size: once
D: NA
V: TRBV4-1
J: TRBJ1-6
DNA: TGCGCCAGCAGCCAAGTCCTGGCACACACGAGCTCCTATAATTCACCCCTCCACTTT
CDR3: CASSQVLAHTSSYNSPLHF

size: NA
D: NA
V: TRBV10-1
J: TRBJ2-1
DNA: TGCGCCAGCAGTGATTTGAGCTCCTACAATGAGCAGTTCTTC
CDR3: CASSDLSSYNEQFF

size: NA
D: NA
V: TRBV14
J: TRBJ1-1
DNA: TGTGCCAGCCGGTGGTCCTGGGACACTGAAGCTTTCTTT
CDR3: CASRWSWDTEAFF

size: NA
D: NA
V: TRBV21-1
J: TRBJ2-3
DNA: TGTGCCAGCAGCTCCCGTAGGACAGGGGGATACACAGATACGCAGTATTTT
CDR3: CASSSRRTGGYTDTQYF

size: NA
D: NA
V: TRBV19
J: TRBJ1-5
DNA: TGTGCCAGTAGTATACAGGGGTCCGCTCAGCCCCAGCATTTT
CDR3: CASSIQGSAQPQHF

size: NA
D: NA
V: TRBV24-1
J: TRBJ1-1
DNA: TGTGCCACCAGTGATTCACAGGGACGGCTGGGGACTGAAGCTTTCTTT
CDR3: CATSDSQGRLGTEAFF

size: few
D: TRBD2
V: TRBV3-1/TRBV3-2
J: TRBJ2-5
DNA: TGTGCCAGCAGCCAAGGGACTAGCGGGGGGGGAGAGACCCAGTACTTC
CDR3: CASSQGTSGGGETQYF

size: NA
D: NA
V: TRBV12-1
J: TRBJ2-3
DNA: TGTGCCAGCTTTTTCGGGGGGGCCAATCCAGATACGCAGTATTTT
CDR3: CASFFGGANPDTQYF

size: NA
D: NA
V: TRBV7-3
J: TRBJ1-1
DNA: TGTGCCAGCAGCCTGTGGACCCATACTGAAGCTTTCTTT
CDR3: CASSLWTHTEAFF

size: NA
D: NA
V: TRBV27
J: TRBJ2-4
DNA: TGTGCCAGCAGTTTATCGGGGGTCGCCAAAAACATTCAGTACTTC
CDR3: CASSLSGVAKNIQYF

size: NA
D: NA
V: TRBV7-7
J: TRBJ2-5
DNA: TGTGCTAGCAGCCTTAAGTCCAGCCTCCAAGAGACCCAGTACTTC
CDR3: CASSLKSSLQETQYF

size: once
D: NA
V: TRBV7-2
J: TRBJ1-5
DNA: TGTGCCAGCAGCTTAGCGGCAGGGACCAATCAGCCCCAGCATTTT
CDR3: CASSLAAGTNQPQHF

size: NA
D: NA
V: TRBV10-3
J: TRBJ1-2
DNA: TGTGCCATCAGTGGTACGACAGGCTCCTATGGCTACACCTTC
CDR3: CAISGTTGSYGYTF

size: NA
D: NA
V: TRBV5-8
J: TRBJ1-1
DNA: TGTGCCAGCAGGGGGCAGGGCACTGAAGCTTTCTTT
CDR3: CASRGQGTEAFF

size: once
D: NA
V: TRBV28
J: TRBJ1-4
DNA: TGTGCCAGCAGACACCTTGATGAAAAACTGTTTTTT
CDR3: CASRHLDEKLFF

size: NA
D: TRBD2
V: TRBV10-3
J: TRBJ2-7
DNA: TGTGCCATCACCGCTAGCGGGGGCTACGAGCAGTACTTC
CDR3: CAITASGGYEQYF

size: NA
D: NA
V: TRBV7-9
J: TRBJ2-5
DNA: TGTGCCAGCAGCTTCGGACAGCAAGAGACCCAGTACTTC
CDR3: CASSFGQQETQYF

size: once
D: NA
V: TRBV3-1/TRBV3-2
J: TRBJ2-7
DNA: TGTGCCAGCAGCCAAAGTCGGAGCTCCTACGAGCAGTACTTC
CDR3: CASSQSRSSYEQYF

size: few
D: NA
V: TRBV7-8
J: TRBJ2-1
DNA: TGTGCCAGCAGCTCGTGGCGGATCGCTACGGAGAATGAGCAGTTCTTC
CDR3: CASSSWRIATENEQFF

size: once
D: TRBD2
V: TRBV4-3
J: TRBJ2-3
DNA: TGCGCCAGCAGCCGGACACTCCAGCGGGGGGCGGGGACAGATACGCAGTATTTT
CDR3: CASSRTLQRGAGTDTQYF

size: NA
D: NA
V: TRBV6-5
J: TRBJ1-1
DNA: TGTGCCACCAGGCGGGCGGCAAACACTGAAGCTTTCTTT
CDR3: CATRRAANTEAFF

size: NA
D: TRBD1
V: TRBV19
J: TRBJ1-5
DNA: TGTGCCAGTAGTATAGGGATGACAGGGATCAAGCATTTT
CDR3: CASSIGMTGIKHF

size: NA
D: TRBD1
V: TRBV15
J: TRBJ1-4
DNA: TGTGCCACCAGTTACAGGACAGGGGCAACTAATGAAAAACTGTTTTTT
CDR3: CATSYRTGATNEKLFF

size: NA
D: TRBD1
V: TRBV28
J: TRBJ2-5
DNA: TGTGCCAGCAGGGACAGGGGGTTAGAGACCCAGTACTTC
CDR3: CASRDRGLETQYF

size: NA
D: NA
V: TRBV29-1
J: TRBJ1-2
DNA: TGCAGCGTCCAAGATATTTCCGGGACGGGAGGTGGTGGCTACACCTTC
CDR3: CSVQDISGTGGGGYTF

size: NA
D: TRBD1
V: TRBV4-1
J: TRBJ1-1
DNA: TGCGCCAGCAGCCAAGAAGGCCCAAGGACAGGTCCCGCGGAAGCTTTCTTT
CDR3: CASSQEGPRTGPAEAFF